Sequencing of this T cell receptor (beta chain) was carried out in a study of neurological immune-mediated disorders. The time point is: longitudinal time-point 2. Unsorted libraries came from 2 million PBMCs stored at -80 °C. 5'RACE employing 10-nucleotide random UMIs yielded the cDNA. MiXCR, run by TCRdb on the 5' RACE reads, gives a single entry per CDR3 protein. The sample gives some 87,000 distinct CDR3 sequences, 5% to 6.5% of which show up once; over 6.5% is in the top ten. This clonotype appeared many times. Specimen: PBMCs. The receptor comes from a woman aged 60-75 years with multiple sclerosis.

The CDR3 DNA is TGCAGTGCTTCCCTCTCTCTTGGCGGGGAGCTGTTTTTT. Its translation: CSASLSLGGELFF. V usage is TRBV20-1 and J usage is TRBJ2-2, with unresolved D. Germline CDR1 DFQATT, CDR2 SNEGSKA (reference sequence). This CDR3 region has 13 residues. V was trimmed by 5 bases and J by 7 bases, leaving 14 bases between them.